The rows below give T cell receptor beta chains drawn from one sample of a study of human T cells and chemical hapten exposure. MiXCR, applied by TCRdb to the reads, yields one record per CDR3 protein. The sample has about 120,000 distinct CDR3 sequences, 6.5% to 10% seen once. The material sequenced was whole blood. All receptors come from a human donor in good health. Some clones in this sample may be carry-over from other donors' samples. Both conserved end residues are part of each CDR3. The D gene is left open where the match is weak. Clone size, where shown, is once, few, many, or a class for clones that have expanded.

>-|TRBV19|-|TRBJ2-2
CASSHITGELFF
TGTGCCAGTAGCCACATTACCGGGGAGCTGTTTTTT
>TRBD1|TRBV12-3/TRBV12-4|-|TRBJ1-5
CASSGDRVGQPQHF
TGTGCCAGCAGCGGGGACAGGGTCGGGCAGCCCCAGCATTTT
>-|TRBV7-9|-|TRBJ2-7
CASGPGPSQPSEQYF
TGTGCCAGCGGGCCCGGTCCTTCCCAGCCGAGCGAGCAGTACTTC
>-|TRBV11-1|many|TRBJ1-1
CASSLGAGTEAFF
TGTGCCAGCAGCTTAGGCGCGGGGACTGAAGCTTTCTTT
>TRBD1|TRBV3-1|many|TRBJ2-5
CASSQGGQGRETQYF
TGTGCCAGCAGCCAAGGTGGACAGGGCCGAGAGACCCAGTACTTC
>-|TRBV5-1|-|TRBJ2-5
CASSFGSDYQETQYF
TGCGCCAGCAGCTTTGGCAGCGACTACCAAGAGACCCAGTACTTC
>-|TRBV18|many|TRBJ1-2
CASSRSHEDGYTF
TGTGCCAGCTCACGATCGCACGAGGATGGCTACACCTTC
>TRBD1|TRBV10-3|few|TRBJ2-5
CAISDQGVTQETQYF
TGTGCCATCAGTGACCAGGGGGTCACTCAAGAGACCCAGTACTTC
>-|TRBV10-3|-|TRBJ2-6
CAISDRGSSGANVLTF
TGTGCCATCAGTGACAGGGGAAGCTCTGGGGCCAACGTCCTGACTTTC
>-|TRBV14|few|TRBJ2-4
CASSQDIGGAKNIQYF
TGTGCCAGCAGCCAAGATATTGGGGGAGCCAAAAACATTCAGTACTTC
>TRBD2|TRBV6-5|many|TRBJ2-7
CASSPQTSGDYEQYF
TGTGCCAGCAGTCCCCAGACTAGCGGGGACTACGAGCAGTACTTC
>-|TRBV4-2|-|TRBJ2-5
CASSSRDGSEETQYF
TGTGCCAGCAGCTCCCGGGATGGTAGTGAGGAGACCCAGTACTTC
>-|TRBV9|-|TRBJ1-4
CASSVSGANEKLFF
TGTGCCAGCAGCGTATCCGGGGCTAATGAAAAACTGTTTTTT
>TRBD1|TRBV6-2/TRBV6-3|-|TRBJ1-6
CASRQGTYNSLLHF
TGTGCCAGCAGACAGGGGACCTATAATTCACTCCTCCACTTT
>-|TRBV7-2|few|TRBJ2-1
CASSLDSDNEQFF
TGTGCCAGCAGCTTAGATTCAGACAATGAGCAGTTCTTC
>TRBD2|TRBV13|many|TRBJ2-3
CASSDTGTSGASTDTQYF
TGTGCCAGCAGCGACACCGGGACTAGCGGGGCTAGCACAGATACGCAGTATTTT
>TRBD1|TRBV2|many|TRBJ1-5
CASSAAGTGKRSQHF
TGTGCCAGCAGCGCAGCCGGGACAGGTAAACGGTCCCAGCATTTT
>-|TRBV7-2|few|TRBJ1-1
CASSSYTEAFF
TGTGCCAGCAGCTCGTACACTGAAGCTTTCTTT
>TRBD2|TRBV29-1|few|TRBJ2-1
CSVGRTSGIYEQFF
TGCAGCGTTGGCAGGACTAGCGGGATATATGAGCAGTTCTTC
>-|TRBV10-1|few|TRBJ2-5
CASSVEGQETQYF
TGCGCCAGCAGTGTGGAGGGACAAGAGACCCAGTACTTC
>-|TRBV6-1|few|TRBJ1-1
CASSERGSATEAFF
TGTGCCAGCAGTGAAAGGGGATCGGCCACTGAAGCTTTCTTT
>-|TRBV11-1|few|TRBJ1-1
CASSNRSTEAFF
TGTGCCAGCAGCAACAGAAGCACTGAAGCTTTCTTT
>TRBD2|TRBV12-3/TRBV12-4|few|TRBJ2-1
CASSSWGGDEQFF
TGTGCCAGCAGTTCATGGGGGGGTGATGAGCAGTTCTTC
>-|TRBV7-2|many|TRBJ2-7
CASSKTPEREQYF
TGTGCCAGCAGCAAAACCCCGGAAAGGGAGCAGTACTTC
>-|TRBV20-1|many|TRBJ1-2
CSARARNRGNYGYTF
TGCAGTGCTAGAGCTCGGAACAGAGGGAACTATGGCTACACCTTC
>-|TRBV29-1|many|TRBJ2-5
CSTWHLQETQYF
TGCAGCACCTGGCACCTACAAGAGACCCAGTACTTC
>TRBD2|TRBV11-2|few|TRBJ2-5
CASSLALAGQETQYF
TGTGCCAGCAGCTTAGCGCTAGCGGGCCAAGAGACCCAGTACTTC
>-|TRBV15|few|TRBJ2-5
CATSRDRGGKRETQYF
TGTGCCACCAGCAGAGATCGAGGGGGGAAAAGGGAGACCCAGTACTTC
>-|TRBV7-6|-|TRBJ2-5
CASSLGTEETQYF
TGTGCCAGCAGCCTAGGCACCGAAGAGACCCAGTACTTC
>-|TRBV12-3/TRBV12-4|few|TRBJ1-2
CASTWGRGGYTF
TGTGCCAGCACCTGGGGGAGGGGGGGCTACACCTTC
>TRBD2|TRBV4-1|-|TRBJ2-7
CASSQEASGNEQYF
TGCGCCAGCAGCCAAGAGGCTAGCGGGAACGAGCAGTACTTC